Listed below are T cell receptor beta chains from one sample, sequenced in a study of prognosis after radiotherapy for stage I lung cancer. TCRdb redid the calling of the multiplex PCR reads with MiXCR, one entry per CDR3 protein. The profile shows about 31,000 distinct CDR3 sequences, about 29% of them singletons. Sequencing used PBMCs, obtained before or after stereotactic body radiation therapy (not recorded which). All receptors come from a donor aged 50 or older with non-small cell lung cancer. The conserved cysteine and the conserved F or W are not part of the CDR3 here.

v_call | cdr3_aa
TRBV9 | ASSVGLQDTIY
TRBV5-1 | ASSSGQEGIYEQY
TRBV10-3 | AISESADRSYEQY
TRBV14 | ASSPLSTGTEAF
TRBV20-1 | SARVFSERAYNEQF
TRBV15 | ATSTSVRLDNEQF
TRBV6-2/TRBV6-3 | ASTSLSGGTGELF
TRBV12-3/TRBV12-4 | ASSPNQTSLNTGELF
TRBV19 | ASSLDPRYTGANVLT
TRBV19 | ASSPTWQGYYEQY